This TCR beta chain was documented in a study of response to subunit inactivated influenza vaccine. Study-wide results and limits: The authors suggested that few new T cells are recruited per seasonal influenza vaccination.

This CDR3 contains 17 residues. The V gene end was trimmed by 7 bases and the J gene end by 4 bases; junction bases not matched to a gene: 16. Germline CDR1 and CDR2: SEHNR and FQNEAQ (reference sequence). TCRdb processed the RT-PCR reads anew with MiXCR; each CDR3 protein has one entry. This sample has just under 550,000 distinct CDR3 sequences, with roughly 25% found just once. A word on this clonotype: The antigen is undetermined.

The same sample was also used in a study of T cells expressing NK-cell markers. That report notes: The cDNA for TCR beta came from 5'RACE template switching with UMIs. Dominant NKG2C+ clonotypes made up about 1.0-7.5% of CD8+ T cells in a handful of donors.

The chain links TRBV7-9 to TRBJ2-7; 10 positions agree with TRBD2. This specimen was CD4+ T cells sorted from PBMCs, taken about 13 days after vaccination. The sequence derives from a man aged 50-59 years who received an inactivated influenza vaccine. CDR3 coding DNA: TGTGCCAGCACCGCGTACCGCGGGGCTAGCGGGGGTTACGAGCAGTACTTC. Translated, it gives CASTAYRGASGGYEQYF.